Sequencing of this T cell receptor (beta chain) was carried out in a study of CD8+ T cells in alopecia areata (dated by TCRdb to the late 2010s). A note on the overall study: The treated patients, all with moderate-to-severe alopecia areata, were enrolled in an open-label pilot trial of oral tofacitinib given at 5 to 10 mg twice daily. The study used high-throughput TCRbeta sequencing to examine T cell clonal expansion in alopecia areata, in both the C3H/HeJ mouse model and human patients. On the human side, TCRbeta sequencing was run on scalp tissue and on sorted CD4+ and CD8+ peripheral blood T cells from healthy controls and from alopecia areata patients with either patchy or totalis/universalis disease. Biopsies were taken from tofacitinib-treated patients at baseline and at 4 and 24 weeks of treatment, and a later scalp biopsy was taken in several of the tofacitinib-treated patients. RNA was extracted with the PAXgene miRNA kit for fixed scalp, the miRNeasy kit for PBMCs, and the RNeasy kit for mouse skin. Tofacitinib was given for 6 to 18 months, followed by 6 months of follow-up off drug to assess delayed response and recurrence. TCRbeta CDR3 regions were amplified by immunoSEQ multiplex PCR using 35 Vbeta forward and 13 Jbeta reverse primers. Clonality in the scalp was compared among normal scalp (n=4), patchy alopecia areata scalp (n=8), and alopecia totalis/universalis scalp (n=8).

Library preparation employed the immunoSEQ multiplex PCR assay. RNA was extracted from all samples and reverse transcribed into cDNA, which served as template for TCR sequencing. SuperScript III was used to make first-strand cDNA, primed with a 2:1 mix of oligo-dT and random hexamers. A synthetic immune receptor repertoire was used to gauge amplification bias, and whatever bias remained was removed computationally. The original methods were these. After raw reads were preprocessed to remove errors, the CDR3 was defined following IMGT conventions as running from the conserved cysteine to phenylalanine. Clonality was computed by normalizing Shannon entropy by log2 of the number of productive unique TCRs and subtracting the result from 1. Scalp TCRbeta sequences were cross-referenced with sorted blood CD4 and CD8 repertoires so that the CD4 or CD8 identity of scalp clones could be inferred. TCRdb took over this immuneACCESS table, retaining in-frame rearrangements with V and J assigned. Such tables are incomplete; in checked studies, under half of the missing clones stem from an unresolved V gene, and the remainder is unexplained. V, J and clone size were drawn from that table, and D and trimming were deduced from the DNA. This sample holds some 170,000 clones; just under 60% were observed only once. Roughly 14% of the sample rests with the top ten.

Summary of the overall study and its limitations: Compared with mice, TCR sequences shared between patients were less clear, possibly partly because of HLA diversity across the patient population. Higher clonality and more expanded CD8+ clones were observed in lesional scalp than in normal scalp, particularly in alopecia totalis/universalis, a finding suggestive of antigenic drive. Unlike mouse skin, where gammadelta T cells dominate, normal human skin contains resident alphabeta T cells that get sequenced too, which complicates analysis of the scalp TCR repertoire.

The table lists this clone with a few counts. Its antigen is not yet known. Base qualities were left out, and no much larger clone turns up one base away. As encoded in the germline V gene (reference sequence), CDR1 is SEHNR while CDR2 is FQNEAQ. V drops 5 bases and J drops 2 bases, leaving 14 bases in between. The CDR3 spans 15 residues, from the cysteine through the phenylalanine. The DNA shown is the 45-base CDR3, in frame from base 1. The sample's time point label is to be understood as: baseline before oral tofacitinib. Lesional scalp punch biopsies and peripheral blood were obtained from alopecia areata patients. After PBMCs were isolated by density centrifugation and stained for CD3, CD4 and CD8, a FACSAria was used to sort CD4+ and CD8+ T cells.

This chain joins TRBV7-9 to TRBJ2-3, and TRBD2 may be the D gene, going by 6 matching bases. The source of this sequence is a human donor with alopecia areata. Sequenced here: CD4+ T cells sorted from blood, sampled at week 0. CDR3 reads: CASSRPGLVTDTQYF. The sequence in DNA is TGTGCCAGCAGCAGACCGGGACTCGTCACAGATACGCAGTATTTT.